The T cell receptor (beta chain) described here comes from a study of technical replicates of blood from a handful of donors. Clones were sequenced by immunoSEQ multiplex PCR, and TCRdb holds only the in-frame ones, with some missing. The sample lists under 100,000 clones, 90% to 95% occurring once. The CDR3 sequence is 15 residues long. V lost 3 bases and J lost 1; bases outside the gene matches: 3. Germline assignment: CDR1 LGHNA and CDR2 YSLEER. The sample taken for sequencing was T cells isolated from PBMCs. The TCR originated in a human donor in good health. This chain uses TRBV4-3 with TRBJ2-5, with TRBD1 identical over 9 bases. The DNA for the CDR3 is TGCGCCAGCAGCCATACGACAGGGGGCCAAGAGACCCAGTACTTC. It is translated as CASSHTTGGQETQYF.